The 15 T cell receptor beta chains below all came from one sample that was sequenced in a study of early T cells in non-severe SARS-CoV-2 infection. TCRdb fed the 5' RACE reads into MiXCR, producing one record per CDR3 protein. The data contain 60,000 or so distinct CDR3 sequences, roughly 13% of them seen just once; the ten biggest clones take up roughly 9.1%. The specimen sequenced was whole blood. Receptors were obtained from an adult who was a healthcare worker with PCR-confirmed SARS-CoV-2 infection or an uninfected control (not recorded which).

This clonotype was found a few times. The chain links TRBV6-5 to TRBJ1-6; D may be TRBD1 (5 bases). Per the germline V gene, CDR1 is MNHEY and CDR2 is SVGAGI. This CDR3 contains 15 residues. V was pared by 4 bases and J by 9 bases, with 16 bases between. The CDR3 nucleotides read TGTGCCAGCAGTTTTGGCAGGGCGGGGGGTTCACCCCTCCACTTT. Amino acids: CASSFGRAGGSPLHF.

The chain uses TRBV4-1 and TRBJ2-4; the D is unclear. This CDR3 is 15 amino acids long. V lost 1 base and J 1 base, leaving 8 bases between the germline ends. Germline lookup yields CDR1 MGHRA and CDR2 YSYEKL. CDR3 in DNA: TGCGCCAGCAGCCAAGGTCCGTTGGCCAAAAACATTCAGTACTTC. This codes for CASSQGPLAKNIQYF.

The V and J genes are TRBV20-1 and TRBJ2-7; 7 bases are a match to TRBD1. This CDR3 is 11 amino acids long. Germline V gives CDR1 DFQATT, CDR2 SNEGSKA (reference sequence). V trimming: 6 bases; J trimming: 4 bases; junction bases outside the gene matches: 3. This chain's CDR3 is CSARQGYEQYF. In DNA, the CDR3 is TGCAGTGCAAGACAGGGTTACGAGCAGTACTTC.

This clonotype has a handful of counts. V gene TRBV28 combines with J gene TRBJ1-5, with D possibly TRBD1 on 5 matching bases. Germline V CDR1 and CDR2: MDHEN, SYDVKM. The ends were cut back, 3 bases at V and 1 base at J, with 13 bases in the middle. This CDR3 region has 16 residues. Here the CDR3 reads CASSFRVRGSNQPQHF. CDR3 sequence (DNA): TGTGCCAGCAGTTTCAGGGTGCGTGGGAGCAATCAGCCCCAGCATTTT.

This clonotype has just a few counts. V is TRBV29-1 and J is TRBJ2-1; 7 bases fit TRBD2. J was trimmed by 10 bases and V by 7 bases; bases with no gene match: 1. Germline V gene data show CDR1 as SQVTM and CDR2 as ANQGSEA. CDR3 length equals 9 residues. The CDR3 protein is CSAGGEQFF. The CDR3 region has the DNA TGCAGCGCGGGAGGCGAGCAGTTCTTC.

A few counts support this clonotype. The chain links TRBV5-5 to TRBJ1-4, with 10 bases fitting TRBD1. CDR1 and CDR2 (germline): SGHKS, YYEKEE (reference sequence). The CDR3 totals 15 residues. V shed 4 bases, J shed 5 bases, and the junction held 5 bases outside the gene matches. This CDR3 is CASSPGQGGNEKLFF. The DNA for the CDR3 is TGTGCCAGCAGCCCCGGACAGGGGGGGAATGAAAAACTGTTTTTT. The entire variable domain, with the rest obtained from reference TRBV5-5 and TRBJ1-4, is as follows: DAGVTQSPTHLIKTRGQQVTLRCSPISGHKSVSWYQQVLGQGPQFIFQYYEKEERGRGNFPDRFSARQFPNYSSELNVNALLLGDSALYLCASSPGQGGNEKLFFGSGTQLSVL.

The J gene is TRBJ1-1, the V gene TRBV28; D not resolved. The CDR3 extends over 12 amino acids. Trimming removed 6 bases from V and 8 bases from J, with 13 bases in between. From germline, CDR1 is MDHEN and CDR2 SYDVKM. CDR3 bases: TGTGCCAGCAGACCAAGACACCCCGAAGCTTTCTTT. Translation gives CASRPRHPEAFF. Full variable domain (outside the CDR3, taken from reference TRBV28 and TRBJ1-1): DVKVTQSSRYLVKRTGEKVFLECVQDMDHENMFWYRQDPGLGLRLIYFSYDVKMKEKGDIPEGYSVSREKKERFSLILESASTNQTSMYLCASRPRHPEAFFGQGTRLTVV.

This clonotype was seen at least ten times. CDR3 protein: CASSGSSSRLFF. DNA for the CDR3: TGTGCCAGCAGTGGTTCTTCATCAAGGCTGTTTTTT. The V and J genes are TRBV25-1 and TRBJ1-4, with unresolved D. The V end was cut by 4 bases, the J end by 14 bases, with 14 bases between. This CDR3 region has 12 residues. CDR1 MGHDK and CDR2 SYGVNS come from the germline V gene.

This clonotype showed up many times. The rearrangement joins TRBV6-5 to TRBJ2-7, with D possibly matching TRBD1 (7 bases). The CDR3 covers 14 residues. Trimming took off 2 bases at V and 2 bases at J, with 10 bases between the two ends. CDR1 and CDR2 (germline): MNHEY, SVGAGI. CDR3 nucleotides: TGTGCCAGCAGTTACACCAGGGGGGCCTACGAGCAGTACTTC. Amino acids: CASSYTRGAYEQYF.

In this sample, this clonotype turned up many times. J is TRBJ2-1 and V is TRBV11-2, with D perhaps matching TRBD1 (6 bases). The CDR3 length is 18 residues. The V gene's germline CDR1 is SGHAT and CDR2 FQNNGV. Trimming removed 5 bases from V and 0 bases from J, with 20 bases in between. The CDR3 region is CASSTPREGDYSYNEQFF. CDR3 DNA: TGTGCCAGCAGCACCCCCCGAGAGGGGGATTACTCCTACAATGAGCAGTTCTTC.

This clonotype came up many times. The rearrangement links TRBV12-3 or TRBV12-4 to TRBJ2-1; 9 bases are a match to TRBD1. V trimming: 5 bases; J trimming: 2 bases; junction bases outside the gene matches: 4. The CDR3 covers 15 residues. CDR3 sequence (DNA): TGTGCCAGCAGTAGACAGGGGGTAGCCTACAATGAGCAGTTCTTC. Translated: CASSRQGVAYNEQFF.

This sequence joins TRBV11-2 and TRBJ2-2; 7 positions match TRBD1. Losses at the gene ends were 7 bases for V and 7 bases for J; bases not matched to a gene: 15. Germline CDR1 SGHAT, CDR2 FQNNGV. CDR3 length: 16 amino acids. The CDR3 sequence is CASNPPGQISFGELFF. The CDR3 bases are TGTGCCAGCAACCCTCCGGGACAGATTAGCTTCGGGGAGCTGTTTTTT.

The sample holds a few counts of this clonotype. In DNA, the CDR3 is TGTGCCAGCAGTTACCCCCGGCTCGAGTCCTATGGCTACACCTTC. It encodes CASSYPRLESYGYTF. V is TRBV6-6 and J is TRBJ1-2; no reliable D call. Germline-derived CDR1 and CDR2 are MNHNY and SVGAGI (reference sequence). Between the trimmed V and J ends, which lost 2 bases and 4 bases, there was a span of 14 bases. The CDR3 spans 15 residues.

This clonotype was detected a few times. The chain has TRBV28 and TRBJ2-2, with D possibly matching TRBD1 (5 bases). The V end lost 10 bases, the J end lost 5 bases, and 17 bases lay between the germline ends. Germline lookup yields CDR1 MDHEN and CDR2 SYDVKM. This CDR3 has 14 amino acids. The DNA of the CDR3 is TGTGCCATCCCTTCAGGGATAGGTACCGGGGAGCTGTTTTTT. Its protein is CAIPSGIGTGELFF.

The table lists this clonotype with a few counts. The rearrangement links TRBV18 to TRBJ1-5, with 7 bases aligning to TRBD1. Trimming at V came to 5 bases and at J to 7 bases, leaving 8 bases not matched to a gene. The CDR3 has 14 residues. The germline V gene encodes CDR1 KGHSH and CDR2 LQKENI. CDR3 in DNA: TGTGCCAGCTCATCCGGACAGGTTGCCCAGCCCCAGCATTTT. Translation gives CASSSGQVAQPQHF.